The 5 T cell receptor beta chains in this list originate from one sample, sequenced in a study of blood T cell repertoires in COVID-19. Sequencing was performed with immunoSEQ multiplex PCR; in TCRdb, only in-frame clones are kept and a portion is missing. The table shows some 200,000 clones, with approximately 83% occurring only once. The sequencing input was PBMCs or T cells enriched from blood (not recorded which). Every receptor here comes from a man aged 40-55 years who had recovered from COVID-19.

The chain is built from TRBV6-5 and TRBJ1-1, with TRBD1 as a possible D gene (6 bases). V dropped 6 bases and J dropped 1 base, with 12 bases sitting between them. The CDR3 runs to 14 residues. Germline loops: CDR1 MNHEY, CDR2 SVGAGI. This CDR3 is CASRIRQENTEAFF. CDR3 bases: TGTGCCAGCAGAATCCGACAGGAGAACACTGAAGCTTTCTTT.

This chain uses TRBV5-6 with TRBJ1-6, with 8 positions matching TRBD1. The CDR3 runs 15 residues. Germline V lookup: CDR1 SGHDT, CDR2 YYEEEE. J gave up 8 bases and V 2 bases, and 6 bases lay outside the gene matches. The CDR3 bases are TGTGCCAGCAGCTTAGGGCAGGGGGCTCATTCACCCCTCCACTTT. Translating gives CASSLGQGAHSPLHF. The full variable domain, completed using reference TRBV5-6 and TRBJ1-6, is DAGVTQSPTHLIKTRGQQVTLRCSPKSGHDTVSWYQQALGQGPQFIFQYYEEEERQRGNFPDRFSGHQFPNYSSELNVNALLLGDSALYLCASSLGQGAHSPLHFGNGTRLTVT.

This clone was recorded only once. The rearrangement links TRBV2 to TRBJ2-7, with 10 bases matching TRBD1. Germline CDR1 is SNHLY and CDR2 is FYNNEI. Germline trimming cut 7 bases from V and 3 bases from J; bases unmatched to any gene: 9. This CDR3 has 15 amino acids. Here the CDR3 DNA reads TGTGCCAGCACTTTGGGACAGGGGATACTCTACGAGCAGTACTTC. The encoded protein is CASTLGQGILYEQYF.

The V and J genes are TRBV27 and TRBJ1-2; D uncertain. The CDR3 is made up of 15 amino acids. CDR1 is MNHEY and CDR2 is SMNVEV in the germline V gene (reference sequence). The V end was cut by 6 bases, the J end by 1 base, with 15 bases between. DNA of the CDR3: TGTGCCAGCAGCCTAAGGCGGGAATTTAACTATGGCTACACCTTC. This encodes CASSLRREFNYGYTF.

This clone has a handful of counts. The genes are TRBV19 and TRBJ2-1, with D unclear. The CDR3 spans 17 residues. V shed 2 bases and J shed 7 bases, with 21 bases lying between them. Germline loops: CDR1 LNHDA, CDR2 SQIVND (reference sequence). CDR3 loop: CASSIPSLGVLANEQFF. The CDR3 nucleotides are TGTGCCAGTAGTATACCGTCCCTGGGCGTTCTTGCGAATGAGCAGTTCTTC. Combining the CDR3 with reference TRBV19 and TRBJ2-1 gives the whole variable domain DGGITQSPKYLFRKEGQNVTLSCEQNLNHDAMYWYRQDPGQGLRLIYYSQIVNDFQKGDIAEGYSVSREKKESFPLTVTSAQKNPTAFYLCASSIPSLGVLANEQFFGPGTRLTVL.